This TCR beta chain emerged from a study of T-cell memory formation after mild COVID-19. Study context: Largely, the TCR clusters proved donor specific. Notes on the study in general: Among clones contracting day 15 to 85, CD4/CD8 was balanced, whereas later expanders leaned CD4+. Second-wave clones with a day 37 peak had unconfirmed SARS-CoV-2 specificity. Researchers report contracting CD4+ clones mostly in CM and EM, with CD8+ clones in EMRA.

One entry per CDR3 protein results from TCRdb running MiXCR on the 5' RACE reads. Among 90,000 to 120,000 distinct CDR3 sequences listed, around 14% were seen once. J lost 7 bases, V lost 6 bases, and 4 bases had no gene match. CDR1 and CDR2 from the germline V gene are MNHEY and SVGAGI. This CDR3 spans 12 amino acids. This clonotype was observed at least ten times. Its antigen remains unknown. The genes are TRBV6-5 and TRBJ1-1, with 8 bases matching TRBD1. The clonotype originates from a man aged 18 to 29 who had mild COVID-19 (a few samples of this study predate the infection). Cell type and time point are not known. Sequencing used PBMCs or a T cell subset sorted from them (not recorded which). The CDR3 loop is CASSHRGNEAFF. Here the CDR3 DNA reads TGTGCCAGCAGCCACAGGGGGAATGAAGCTTTCTTT.